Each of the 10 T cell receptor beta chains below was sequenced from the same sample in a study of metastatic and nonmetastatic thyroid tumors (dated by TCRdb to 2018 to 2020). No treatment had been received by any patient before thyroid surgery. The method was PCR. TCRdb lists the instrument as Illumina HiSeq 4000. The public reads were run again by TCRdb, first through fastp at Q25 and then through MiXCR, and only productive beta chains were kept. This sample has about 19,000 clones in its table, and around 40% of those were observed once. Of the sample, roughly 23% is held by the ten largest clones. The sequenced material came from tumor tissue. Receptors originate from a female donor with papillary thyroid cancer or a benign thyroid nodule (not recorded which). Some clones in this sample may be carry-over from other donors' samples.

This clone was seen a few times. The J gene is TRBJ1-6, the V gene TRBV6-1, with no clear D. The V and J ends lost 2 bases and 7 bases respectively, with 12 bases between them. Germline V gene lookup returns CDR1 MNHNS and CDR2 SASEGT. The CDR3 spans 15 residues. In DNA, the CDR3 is TGTGCCAGCAGTGAATGGCAGGTGATAAATTCACCCCTCCACTTT. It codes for CASSEWQVINSPLHF.

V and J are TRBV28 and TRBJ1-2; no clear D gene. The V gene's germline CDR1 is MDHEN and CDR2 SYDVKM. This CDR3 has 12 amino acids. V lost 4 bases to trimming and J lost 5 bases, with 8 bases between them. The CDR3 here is CASSWESYGYTF. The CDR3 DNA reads TGTGCCAGCAGTTGGGAAAGTTATGGCTACACCTTC.

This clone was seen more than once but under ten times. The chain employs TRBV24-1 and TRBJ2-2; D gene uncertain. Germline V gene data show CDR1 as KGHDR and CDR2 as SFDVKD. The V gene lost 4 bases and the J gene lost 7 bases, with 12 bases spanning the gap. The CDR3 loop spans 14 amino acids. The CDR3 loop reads CATSDLEAIGELFF. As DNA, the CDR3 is TGTGCCACCAGTGACCTTGAGGCAATCGGGGAGCTGTTTTTT.

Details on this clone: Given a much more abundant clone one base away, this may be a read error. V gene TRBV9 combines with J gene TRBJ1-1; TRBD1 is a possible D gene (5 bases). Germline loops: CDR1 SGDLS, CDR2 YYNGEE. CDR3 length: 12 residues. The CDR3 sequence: CASQGPNTEASF. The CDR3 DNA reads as TGTGCCAGTCAGGGTCCTAACACTGAAGCTTCCTTT.

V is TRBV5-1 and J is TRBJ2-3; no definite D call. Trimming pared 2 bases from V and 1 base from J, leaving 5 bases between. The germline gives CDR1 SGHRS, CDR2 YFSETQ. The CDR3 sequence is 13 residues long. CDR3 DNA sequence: TGCGCCAGCAGCTTTACCGGCACAGATACGCAGTATTTT. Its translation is CASSFTGTDTQYF.

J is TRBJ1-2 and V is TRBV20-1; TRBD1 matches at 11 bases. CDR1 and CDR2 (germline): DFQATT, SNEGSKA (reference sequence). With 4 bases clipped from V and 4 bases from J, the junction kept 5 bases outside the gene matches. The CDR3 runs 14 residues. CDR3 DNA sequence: TGCAGTGCTACCCGGACAGGGGGCTTCTATGGCTACACCTTC. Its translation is CSATRTGGFYGYTF.

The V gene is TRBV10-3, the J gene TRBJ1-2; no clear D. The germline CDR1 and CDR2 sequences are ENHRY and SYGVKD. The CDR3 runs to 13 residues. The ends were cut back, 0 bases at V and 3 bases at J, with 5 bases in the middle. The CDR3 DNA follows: TGTGCCATCAGTGAGTCGGGCGACTATGGCTACACCTTC. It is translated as CAISESGDYGYTF.

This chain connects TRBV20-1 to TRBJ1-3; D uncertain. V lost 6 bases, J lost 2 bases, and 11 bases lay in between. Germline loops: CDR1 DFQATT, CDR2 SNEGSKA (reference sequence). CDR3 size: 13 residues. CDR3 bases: TGCAGTGCAGCTCCGGGCACTGGAAACACCATATATTTT. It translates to CSAAPGTGNTIYF.

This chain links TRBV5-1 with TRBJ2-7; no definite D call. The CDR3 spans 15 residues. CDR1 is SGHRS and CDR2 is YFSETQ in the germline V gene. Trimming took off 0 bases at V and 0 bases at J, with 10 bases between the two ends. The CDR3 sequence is CASSLAAESSYEQYF. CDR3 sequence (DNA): TGCGCCAGCAGCTTGGCGGCAGAGAGCTCCTACGAGCAGTACTTC.

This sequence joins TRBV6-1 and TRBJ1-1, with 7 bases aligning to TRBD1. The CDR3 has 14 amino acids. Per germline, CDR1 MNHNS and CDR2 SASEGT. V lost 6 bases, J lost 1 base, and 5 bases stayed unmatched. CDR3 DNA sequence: TGTGCCAGCAGCTCTGGACAGGCGAACACTGAAGCTTTCTTT. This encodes CASSSGQANTEAFF.